These 14 T cell receptor beta chains were all obtained from the same sample, sequenced in a study of CD8+CD57+ T cells in acquired aplastic anemia listed by TCRdb under 2018. Flow cytometry had shown CD8+CD57+ cell expansion in the patients selected for sequencing. Reads for this sample came from an Illumina HiSeq 2000. Genomic DNA was used as template for profiling of TCR beta VDJ combinations and CDR3 sequences. The public sequencing data were trimmed at Q25 with fastp and processed into clonotypes with MiXCR by TCRdb, which kept only in-frame beta chains. CDR3 protein sequences are deduplicated, and each keeps its most common genes and DNA. The sample profile shows about 180,000 distinct CDR3 sequences; around half of them were found once. Of the sample, 0.85% to 1.2% is held by the ten largest clones. The source material was sorted CD4+, CD8+, or CD8+CD57+ T cells (not recorded which) from PBMCs. The origin of the receptors is a human donor with aplastic anemia.

This clonotype was observed many times. The chain recombines TRBV5-1 with TRBJ2-1, with D uncertain. CDR3 length: 16 residues. Trimming cost V 0 bases and J 0 bases, with 10 bases left between them. Germline lookup yields CDR1 SGHRS and CDR2 YFSETQ. The CDR3 coding sequence is TGCGCCAGCAGCTTGGATGGAGACGGCTCCTACAATGAGCAGTTCTTC. It specifies CASSLDGDGSYNEQFF.

This clonotype showed up just a few times. The V and J genes are TRBV29-1 and TRBJ2-7; 12 bases are a match to TRBD2. Trimming cost V 2 bases and J 5 bases; bases outside gene matches: 10. Germline CDR1 SQVTM, CDR2 ANQGSEA. The CDR3 has 16 amino acids. CDR3 residues: CSVEKRLAGAVDEQYF. DNA of the CDR3: TGCAGCGTTGAAAAGCGACTAGCGGGAGCAGTAGACGAGCAGTACTTC.

The rearrangement joins TRBV11-2 to TRBJ2-1; D is possibly TRBD1 (6 bases). Germline V gene data show CDR1 as SGHAT and CDR2 as FQNNGV. Trimming cost V 5 bases and J 6 bases, with 14 bases left between them. CDR3 length: 14 amino acids. The CDR3 sequence: CASSPTGSLNEQFF. CDR3 DNA sequence: TGTGCCAGCAGCCCGACAGGATCCCTCAATGAGCAGTTCTTC.

Many counts were recorded for this clonotype. The chain joins TRBV2 to TRBJ2-2, with D perhaps given as TRBD1 or TRBD2 (7 bases each). Germline CDR1 is SNHLY and CDR2 is FYNNEI. The CDR3 is 16 residues long. The V end lost 2 bases, the J end lost 5 bases, and 15 bases lay between the germline ends. CDR3 amino acids: CASSETARGGTGELFF. DNA for the CDR3: TGTGCCAGCAGTGAAACGGCCAGGGGGGGAACCGGGGAGCTGTTTTTT.

The rearrangement uses TRBV20-1 and TRBJ1-3; unclear D gene. Per the germline V gene, CDR1 is DFQATT and CDR2 is SNEGSKA (reference sequence). V was pared by 1 base and J by 1 base, with 5 bases between. CDR3 length: 13 residues. The CDR3 reads CSARARSGNTIYF. The DNA of the CDR3 is TGCAGTGCTAGAGCGCGTTCTGGAAACACCATATATTTT.

This clonotype was seen ten or more times. This sequence joins TRBV20-1 and TRBJ1-6; no firm D call. Trimming cost V 5 bases and J 3 bases, with 11 bases left between them. In germline, CDR1 is DFQATT, CDR2 SNEGSKA (reference sequence). The CDR3 has 14 residues. CDR3 nucleotide sequence: TGCAGTGCTCAAGCGCAGAACTATAATTCACCCCTCCACTTT. Translated, it gives CSAQAQNYNSPLHF.

This clonotype appeared many times. The rearrangement uses TRBV10-1 and TRBJ2-5; tentative D call: TRBD2 (5 bases). Trimming cost V 3 bases and J 5 bases, with 16 bases left between them. Germline values: CDR1 WNHNN, CDR2 SYGVQD (reference sequence). This CDR3 has 15 amino acids. The CDR3 reads CASSESPQPGETQYF. The CDR3 DNA is TGCGCCAGCAGTGAAAGCCCTCAACCGGGGGAGACCCAGTACTTC.

This chain joins TRBV20-1 and TRBJ2-2; 9 nucleotides match TRBD2. This CDR3 has 14 residues. The germline V gene has CDR1 DFQATT and CDR2 SNEGSKA (reference sequence). Unmatched junction bases numbered 5, after V lost 3 bases and J lost 6 bases. The CDR3 loop is CSARVAGVAGELFF. The CDR3 nucleotides are TGCAGTGCTAGGGTAGCGGGGGTAGCCGGGGAGCTGTTTTTT.

This clonotype was seen ten or more times. J is TRBJ2-7 and V is TRBV5-1; the D is unclear. Germline CDR1 and CDR2: SGHRS and YFSETQ. V was pared by 0 bases and J by 5 bases, with 3 bases between. The CDR3 sequence is 11 residues long. The CDR3 reads CASSLDNEQYF. The CDR3 nucleotides are TGCGCCAGCAGCTTGGACAACGAGCAGTACTTC. Filled out from reference TRBV5-1 and TRBJ2-7, the complete variable domain reads KAGVTQTPRYLIKTRGQQVTLSCSPISGHRSVSWYQQTPGQGLQFLFEYFSETQRNKGNFPGRFSGRQFSNSRSEMNVSTLELGDSALYLCASSLDNEQYFGPGTRLTVT.

This chain joins TRBV11-3 and TRBJ2-5; 7 bases fit TRBD2. With V trimmed by 4 bases and J by 7 bases, 12 bases remained unmatched. Germline values: CDR1 SGHNT, CDR2 YENEEA. There are 15 residues in the CDR3. As DNA, the CDR3 is TGTGCCAGCAGCTCAGGAGCTAGCGGTCAGACGACCCAGTACTTC. This translates into CASSSGASGQTTQYF.

The rearrangement links TRBV12-3 or TRBV12-4 to TRBJ2-3; the match to TRBD1 covers 8 bases. V gave up 7 bases and J gave up 5 bases; unmatched junction bases: 11. CDR3 length: 15 residues. CDR3 DNA sequence: TGTGCCAGCACTAAAGGACAGGGTGCGGGAGATACGCAGTATTTT. It is translated as CASTKGQGAGDTQYF.

There are many counts of this clonotype. V usage is TRBV10-3 and J usage is TRBJ1-1; 8 bases fit TRBD1. CDR1 is ENHRY and CDR2 is SYGVKD in the germline V gene. The CDR3 runs to 16 residues. The V segment lost 2 bases and the J segment 3 bases; nucleotides outside the gene matches: 8. The DNA of the CDR3 is TGTGCCATCAGTGAGCGGCGCGACAGGGGATACACTGAAGCTTTCTTT. Translated, it gives CAISERRDRGYTEAFF.

In DNA, the CDR3 is TGTGCCAGCAGCAAAACTAGCGGGAGATCGGATACGCAGTATTTT. Protein product: CASSKTSGRSDTQYF. The gene calls are TRBV7-8 and TRBJ2-3; 11 positions match TRBD2. Germline-derived CDR1 and CDR2 are SGHVS and FQNEAQ. J gave up 6 bases and V 5 bases, and 7 bases lay outside the gene matches. The CDR3 loop spans 15 amino acids.

The chain has TRBV20-1 and TRBJ2-1, with a possible D match to TRBD2 (7 bases). Trimming pared 1 base from V and 0 bases from J, leaving 19 bases between. This CDR3 contains 18 residues. Germline V gives CDR1 DFQATT, CDR2 SNEGSKA (reference sequence). CDR3 sequence reads: CSARAGGPDLSSYNEQFF. DNA for the CDR3: TGCAGTGCTAGAGCCGGGGGGCCGGACCTCAGCTCCTACAATGAGCAGTTCTTC.